This T cell receptor beta chain emerged from a study of vaccination effects on CD4 cells after COVID-19. This clone was seen once. Its antigen is currently unknown. Libraries were prepared by immunoSEQ multiplex PCR; TCRdb keeps only in-frame clonotypes and omits some of them. The sample holds 20,000 to 25,000 clones, approximately 70% seen once. This CDR3 contains 18 residues. With V trimmed by 3 bases and J by 2 bases, 13 bases remained unmatched. CDR1 and CDR2 (germline): PRHDT, FYEKMQ (reference sequence). Peptide-pool stimulation followed by sequencing identified expanded antigen-specific CD4+ clonotypes in the ViraFEST assay. The authors isolated CD4+ T cells after about eleven days of culture. Among the vaccine recipients, none had a prior SARS-CoV-2 infection, and nucleocapsid antibodies were negative.

This clonotype was obtained from a human donor who received a COVID-19 vaccine. The sequences come from CD4+ T cells from PBMCs cultured with HCoV-NL63 spike peptides, collected before COVID-19 vaccination. The chain has TRBV13 and TRBJ2-7, with 10 bases fitting TRBD2. CDR3 region: CASSFLGSGGLAAYEQYF. The CDR3 bases are TGTGCCAGCAGCTTCTTGGGTAGCGGCGGACTAGCGGCCTACGAGCAGTACTTC. Together with reference TRBV13 and TRBJ2-7, the CDR3 gives the full variable domain: AAGVIQSPRHLIKEKRETATLKCYPIPRHDTVYWYQQGPGQDPQFLISFYEKMQSDKGSIPDRFSAQQFSDYHSELNMSSLELGDSALYFCASSFLGSGGLAAYEQYFGPGTRLTVT.